This TCR beta chain originates from a study of CD8 T cells in Susac syndrome. As for the study in general: When their blood was taken, patients with Susac syndrome were therapy-naive, taking corticosteroids, or taking intravenous immunoglobulin alone.

The recently defined diagnostic criteria for definite or probable disease were met by the Susac syndrome patients. Both CD4+ and CD8+ T cells were negatively isolated, and TEMRA cells underwent FACS enrichment. RNA, at about 0.45 to 1 ug, was reverse transcribed with random hexamers. Amplification of the TCR beta CDR3 was carried out by immunoSEQ multiplex PCR, which spanned a total of 54 Vbeta and 13 Jbeta segments. MiXCR, run by TCRdb on the immunoSEQ multiplex PCR reads, gives a single entry per CDR3 protein. This table has 210,000 or so distinct CDR3 sequences, roughly 93% appearing once. Per the germline V gene, CDR1 is ENHRY and CDR2 is SYGVKD. CDR3 length: 14 amino acids. V lost 0 bases, J lost 2 bases, and 6 bases lay in between.

V usage is TRBV10-3 and J usage is TRBJ2-3, with D maybe TRBD1 (5 bases). The material sequenced was CD4+ T cells from PBMCs. This receptor was obtained from a human donor with Susac syndrome. CDR3 in DNA: TGTGCCATCAGTGAGTCCAGGGTCACAGATACGCAGTATTTT. Translated: CAISESRVTDTQYF.